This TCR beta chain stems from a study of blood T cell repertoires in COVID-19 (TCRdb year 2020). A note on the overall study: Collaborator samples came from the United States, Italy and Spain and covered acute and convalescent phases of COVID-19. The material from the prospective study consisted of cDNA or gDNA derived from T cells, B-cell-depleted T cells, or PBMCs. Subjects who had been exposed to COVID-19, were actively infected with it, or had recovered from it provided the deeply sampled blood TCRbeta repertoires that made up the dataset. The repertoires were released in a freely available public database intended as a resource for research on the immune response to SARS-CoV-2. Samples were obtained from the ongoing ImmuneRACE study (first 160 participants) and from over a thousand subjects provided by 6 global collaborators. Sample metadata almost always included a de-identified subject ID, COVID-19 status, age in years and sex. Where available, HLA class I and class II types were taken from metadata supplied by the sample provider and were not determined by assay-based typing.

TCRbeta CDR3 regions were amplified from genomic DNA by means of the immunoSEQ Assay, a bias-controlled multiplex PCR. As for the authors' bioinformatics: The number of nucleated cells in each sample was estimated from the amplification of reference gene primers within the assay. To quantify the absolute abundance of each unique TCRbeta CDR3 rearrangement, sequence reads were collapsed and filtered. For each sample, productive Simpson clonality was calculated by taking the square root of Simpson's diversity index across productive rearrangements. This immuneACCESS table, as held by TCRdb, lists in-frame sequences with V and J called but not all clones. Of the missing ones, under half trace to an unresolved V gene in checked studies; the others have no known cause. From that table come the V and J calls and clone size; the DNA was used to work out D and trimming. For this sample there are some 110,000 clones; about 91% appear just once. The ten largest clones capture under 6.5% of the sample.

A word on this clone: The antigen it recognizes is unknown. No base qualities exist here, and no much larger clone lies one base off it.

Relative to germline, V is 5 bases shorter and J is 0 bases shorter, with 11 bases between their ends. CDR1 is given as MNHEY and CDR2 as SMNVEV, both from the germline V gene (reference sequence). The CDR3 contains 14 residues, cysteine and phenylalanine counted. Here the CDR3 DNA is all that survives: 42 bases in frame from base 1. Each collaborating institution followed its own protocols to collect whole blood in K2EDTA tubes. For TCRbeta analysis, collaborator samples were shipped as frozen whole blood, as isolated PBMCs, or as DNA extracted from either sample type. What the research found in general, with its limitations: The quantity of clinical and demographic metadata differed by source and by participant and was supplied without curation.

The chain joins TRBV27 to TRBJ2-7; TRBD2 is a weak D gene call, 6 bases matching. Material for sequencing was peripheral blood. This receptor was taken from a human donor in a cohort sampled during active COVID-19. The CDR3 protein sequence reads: CASSPVGGSYEQYF. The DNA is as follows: TGTGCCAGCAGTCCCGTCGGGGGCTCCTACGAGCAGTACTTC.